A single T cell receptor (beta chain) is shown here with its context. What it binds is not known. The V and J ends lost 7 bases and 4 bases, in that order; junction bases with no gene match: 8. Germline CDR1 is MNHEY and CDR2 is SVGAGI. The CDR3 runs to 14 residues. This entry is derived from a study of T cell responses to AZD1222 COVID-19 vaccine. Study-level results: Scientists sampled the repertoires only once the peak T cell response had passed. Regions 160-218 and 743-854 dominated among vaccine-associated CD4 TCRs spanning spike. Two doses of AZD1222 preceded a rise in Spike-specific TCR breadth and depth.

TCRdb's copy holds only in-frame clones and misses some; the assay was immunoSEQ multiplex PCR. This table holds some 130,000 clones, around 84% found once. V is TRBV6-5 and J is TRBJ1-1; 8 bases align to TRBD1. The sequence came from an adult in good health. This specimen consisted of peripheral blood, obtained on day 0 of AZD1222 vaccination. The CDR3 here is CASTVDRGRTEAFF. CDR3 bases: TGTGCCAGCACCGTAGACAGGGGTCGCACTGAAGCTTTCTTT.